This T cell receptor beta chain comes out of a study of T cells in Graves' hyperthyroidism and ophthalmopathy. Amplification of TCR beta CDR3 regions was performed using RNA transcripts as template. During a first-round RT-PCR of the TCR CDR3, the HTBI primer set was used. TCRdb recomputed calls from the multiplex PCR reads with MiXCR, one row per CDR3 protein. The data hold 310,000 or so distinct CDR3 sequences, with 15% to 20% observed a single time. This clonotype occurred a few times. V was cut by 1 base and J by 5 bases, with 13 bases left in between. The CDR3 contains 15 residues. The germline gives CDR1 SEHNR, CDR2 FQNEAQ (reference sequence).

The TCR was taken from a woman aged 55 to 70 with Graves' ophthalmopathy. Sequencing was performed on blood. The V and J genes are TRBV7-9 and TRBJ2-3; D unclear. CDR3 loop: CASSLVVGPQDTQYF. CDR3 nucleotide sequence: TGTGCCAGCAGCTTAGTGGTGGGTCCACAAGATACGCAGTATTTT.